The 19 T cell receptor beta chains in this list originate from one sample, sequenced in a study of shared clonotypes between healthy human individuals. Repertoires were generated with immunoSEQ multiplex PCR, while TCRdb's copy carries only in-frame clones and drops some. The sample yields under 1,900,000 clones, 98% seen once. The specimen sequenced was naive CD4+ T cells sorted from blood. Subset: CD45RA+ positively selected. These receptors were taken from a man aged 25 to 40 in good health.

The chain couples TRBV28 to TRBJ2-1; D is unclear. Per germline, CDR1 MDHEN and CDR2 SYDVKM. This CDR3 spans 15 amino acids. V lost 5 bases to trimming and J lost 0 bases, with 11 bases between them. The CDR3 DNA is TGTGCCAGCAGTCGAGCTGATAGCTCCTACAATGAGCAGTTCTTC. The encoded protein is CASSRADSSYNEQFF.

V is TRBV5-4 and J is TRBJ2-5, with D maybe TRBD2 (6 bases). Trimming removed 3 bases at V and 1 base at J, with 19 bases between. The CDR3 runs 17 residues. The V gene's germline CDR1 is SGHNT and CDR2 YYREEE (reference sequence). The CDR3 region is CASSWRAGGMIQETQYF. In nucleotides, the CDR3 is TGTGCCAGCAGCTGGAGGGCTGGCGGGATGATCCAAGAGACCCAGTACTTC.

The chain recombines TRBV7-2 with TRBJ2-1; 8 nucleotides match TRBD2. Germline V lookup: CDR1 SGHTA, CDR2 FQGNSA. Trimming cost V 1 base and J 12 bases; bases outside gene matches: 8. This CDR3 region has 14 residues. CDR3 sequence reads: CASSLGAGARGQFF. The CDR3 DNA reads TGTGCCAGCAGCTTAGGAGCGGGAGCACGGGGGCAGTTCTTC.

The chain has TRBV5-4 and TRBJ1-1; a possible D gene is TRBD1 (5 bases). Germline CDR1 reads SGHNT; CDR2 reads YYREEE (reference sequence). The CDR3 runs 14 residues. V shed 1 base and J shed 3 bases, with 10 bases lying between them. In DNA form, the CDR3 reads TGTGCCAGCAGCTTGCGGGGGGTTTACACTGAAGCTTTCTTT. Translation: CASSLRGVYTEAFF.

This chain links TRBV28 with TRBJ2-5; TRBD1 aligns across 10 bases. The CDR3 contains 15 residues. With 9 bases clipped from V and 1 base from J, the junction kept 8 bases outside the gene matches. Germline CDR1 is MDHEN and CDR2 is SYDVKM. The CDR3 reads CASGVGDRGQETQYF. The CDR3 DNA reads as TGTGCCAGTGGGGTGGGGGACAGGGGCCAAGAGACCCAGTACTTC.

DNA of the CDR3: TGTGCCAGCACCTTACAAGCTAGCAATCAGCCCCAGCATTTT. Protein: CASTLQASNQPQHF. This chain links TRBV28 with TRBJ1-5; D remains unclear. The CDR3 loop spans 14 amino acids. The V end lost 7 bases, the J end lost 0 bases, and 10 bases lay between the germline ends. CDR1 is MDHEN, CDR2 SYDVKM, per germline.

V is TRBV5-1 and J is TRBJ2-7; no firm D call. The CDR3 totals 14 residues. V lost 5 bases to trimming and J lost 0 bases, with 12 bases between them. The V gene's germline CDR1 is SGHRS and CDR2 YFSETQ. The CDR3 DNA reads TGCGCCAGCAGAGCGTCGATGAGCTCCTACGAGCAGTACTTC. The encoded protein is CASRASMSSYEQYF.

The rearrangement links TRBV21-1 to TRBJ2-7; TRBD2 was called by the table and not checked on the DNA. TRBV21-1 is a pseudogene. This CDR3 comprises 15 residues. The CDR3 DNA reads TGTGCCAGCATCCTCGGGAGGGGGCTACGTGTTGAGCAGTACTTC. Protein sequence: CASILGRGLRVEQYF.

The chain links TRBV7-2 to TRBJ1-2; no clear D. The CDR3 sequence is 17 residues long. Germline CDR1 is SGHTA and CDR2 is FQGNSA. Trimming left V 6 bases short and J 4 bases short, with 24 bases between. CDR3 coding DNA: TGTGCCAGCAGTGATGCGACATACGGCATGACTGGCTATGGCTACACCTTC. This translates into CASSDATYGMTGYGYTF. Looking up the rest from reference TRBV7-2 and TRBJ1-2 gives the full variable domain: GAGVSQSPSNKVTEKGKDVELRCDPISGHTALYWYRQSLGQGLEFLIYFQGNSAPDKSGLPSDRFSAERTGGSVSTLTIQRTQQEDSAVYLCASSDATYGMTGYGYTFGSGTRLTVV.

V and J are TRBV5-6 and TRBJ2-7; D is perhaps TRBD1 or TRBD2 (5 bases each). V lost 1 base to trimming and J lost 3 bases, with 20 bases between them. Germline V CDR1 and CDR2: SGHDT, YYEEEE. The CDR3 has 17 residues. In nucleotides, the CDR3 is TGTGCCAGCAGCTTGCCAGGACATTTACCGGCGGGCTACGAGCAGTACTTC. Residues: CASSLPGHLPAGYEQYF.

The chain couples TRBV7-2 to TRBJ1-1, with D perhaps matching TRBD1 (6 bases). This CDR3 is built from 14 residues. The V end lost 5 bases, the J end lost 7 bases, and 17 bases lay between the germline ends. The V gene's germline CDR1 is SGHTA and CDR2 FQGNSA. CDR3 coding DNA: TGTGCCAGCAGCAGACAGGACCGGGGAGATGAAGCTTTCTTT. This sequence encodes CASSRQDRGDEAFF.

The chain combines TRBV7-2 with TRBJ2-5, with 11 bases aligning to TRBD2. This CDR3 is 18 amino acids long. Germline CDR1 reads SGHTA; CDR2 reads FQGNSA. With 3 bases clipped from V and 5 bases from J, the junction kept 14 bases outside the gene matches. The CDR3 region is CASSLGPTSGSSPETQYF. Written as DNA, the CDR3 is TGTGCCAGCAGCTTGGGCCCCACTAGCGGGAGCTCCCCTGAGACCCAGTACTTC. Drawing the rest from reference TRBV7-2 and TRBJ2-5, the complete variable domain is GAGVSQSPSNKVTEKGKDVELRCDPISGHTALYWYRQSLGQGLEFLIYFQGNSAPDKSGLPSDRFSAERTGGSVSTLTIQRTQQEDSAVYLCASSLGPTSGSSPETQYFGPGTRLLVL.

The chain is built from TRBV7-8 and TRBJ2-3; no clear D gene. The CDR3 has 17 amino acids. CDR1 and CDR2 (germline): SGHVS, FQNEAQ. Trimming removed 2 bases from V and 5 bases from J, with 20 bases in between. CDR3: CASSLRPRAGVGDTQYF. DNA for the CDR3: TGTGCCAGCAGCTTAAGGCCCCGGGCAGGAGTAGGAGATACGCAGTATTTT.

The J gene is TRBJ1-3, the V gene TRBV6-1, with D hard to call. Trimming removed 3 bases at V and 4 bases at J, with 7 bases between. The CDR3 covers 13 residues. Germline V gene data show CDR1 as MNHNS and CDR2 as SASEGT. The CDR3 nucleotides are TGTGCCAGCAGTGATGGGGAAGGAAACACCATATATTTT. Translating it yields CASSDGEGNTIYF.

V usage is TRBV28 and J usage is TRBJ1-2; a weak D match, TRBD1 (5 bases). Trimming shortened V by 7 bases and J by 8 bases, and 17 bases separated the two germline ends. Germline V lookup: CDR1 MDHEN, CDR2 SYDVKM. This CDR3 region has 13 residues. The CDR3 nucleotides read TGTGCCAGCAATGTGGGACCAACTCGGGGCTACACCTTC. It encodes CASNVGPTRGYTF.

J is TRBJ1-2 and V is TRBV7-9, with a possible D match to TRBD1 (6 bases). Trimming cost V 2 bases and J 4 bases, with 17 bases left between them. Germline CDR1 reads SEHNR; CDR2 reads FQNEAQ (reference sequence). The CDR3 contains 16 residues. The CDR3 coding sequence is TGTGCCAGCAGCTTAAGCGATAGGACAGACCTCTATGGCTACACCTTC. It translates to CASSLSDRTDLYGYTF.

The rearrangement uses TRBV5-6 and TRBJ2-7; TRBD1 aligns across 8 bases. The germline V gene encodes CDR1 SGHDT and CDR2 YYEEEE. V trimming: 4 bases; J trimming: 2 bases; junction bases outside the gene matches: 11. This CDR3 has 16 residues. CDR3 coding DNA: TGTGCCAGCAGCCTAAGGACAGGGAGATATACCTACGAGCAGTACTTC. It specifies CASSLRTGRYTYEQYF.

The J gene is TRBJ1-2, the V gene TRBV6-1; D ambiguous. The ends were cut back, 3 bases at V and 2 bases at J, with 16 bases in the middle. Germline CDR1 reads MNHNS; CDR2 reads SASEGT. This CDR3 region has 16 residues. In DNA form, the CDR3 reads TGTGCCAGCAGTGAGTATCACGGCCCCGCAAACTATGGCTACACCTTC. Translation: CASSEYHGPANYGYTF.

This rearrangement joins TRBV18 to TRBJ2-3; D is possibly TRBD2 (6 bases). V lost 6 bases, J lost 2 bases, and 12 bases lay in between. The germline V gene has CDR1 KGHSH and CDR2 LQKENI. The CDR3 totals 14 residues. The CDR3 DNA follows: TGTGCCAGCTCGCTGACTAGAAACACAGATACGCAGTATTTT. This sequence encodes CASSLTRNTDTQYF. The full variable domain, its missing parts supplied by reference TRBV18 and TRBJ2-3, is NAGVMQNPRHLVRRRGQEARLRCSPMKGHSHVYWYRQLPEEGLKFMVYLQKENIIDESGMPKERFSAEFPKEGPSILRIQQVVRGDSAAYFCASSLTRNTDTQYFGPGTRLTVL.